This T cell receptor (beta chain) was retrieved from a study of graft-versus-host responses after intestinal transplantation (dated by TCRdb to 2020 to 2022). Notes on the research overall: The transplants that recipients received were multivisceral, liver-intestinal, or isolated intestinal. Every recipient was given anti-thymocyte globulin induction, followed by roughly 3 years of maintenance tacrolimus and steroids. Bulk TCR-beta CDR3 sequencing was used to track graft-versus-host and host-versus-graft alloreactive T cell clones in the graft, circulation and bone marrow after intestinal transplantation. Alloreactive clones were identified by sequencing pre-transplant mixed lymphocyte reaction products and comparing these products with unstimulated pre-transplant donor and recipient T cells. The cohort enrolled 20 to 30 intestinal transplant recipients including one retransplant, and 3 patients lacking pretransplant specimens were excluded. Donor T cell macrochimerism was defined as a peak of at least 4% donor T cells among recipient peripheral blood mononuclear cells. Samples from a few later patients were sequenced in-house on an Illumina MiSeq with MiXCR processing rather than by the commercial service.

The germline V end is reduced by 1 base and the J end by 1 base; junction bases left unmatched: 7. CDR1 and CDR2 were assigned from the germline V gene as SGHNT and YENEEA. From the cysteine through the phenylalanine, the CDR3 covers 17 amino acids. Only CDR3 DNA remains: 51 bases, in frame from the first base. To prepare the library, the immunoSEQ multiplex PCR assay was applied. For most patients, genomic DNA was isolated with the Qiagen DNeasy Blood and Tissue Kit and shipped frozen to Adaptive Biotechnologies for TCR sequencing. High-throughput TCR-beta CDR3 sequencing of genomic DNA from most patients was performed by Adaptive Biotechnologies. From the authors' description of their analysis: TCR sequencing data for approximately 17 patients were retrieved from Adaptive's ImmunoSEQ software; three other patients were processed with MiXCR and VDJtools. To correct CD4 versus CD8 sorting errors, sequences present in both subsets at a frequency ratio below 5:1 were removed. CDR3 nucleotide sequences shared between donor and recipient were removed because their origin could not be assigned. To be classed as alloreactive, a clone needed at least 2-fold expansion over unstimulated cells and a minimum CFSE-low frequency of 0.002% (template counts) or 0.001% (read counts). A clone was considered mappable if detected in the sequenced pre-transplant spleen, lymph node, or MLR CFSE-low populations of the donor or recipient. The cumulative frequency of alloreactive clones was calculated as a percentage of all sequences, weighted by copy number. Sourced from immuneACCESS, this table was stored by TCRdb with only in-frame sequences that have V and J called. A share of the clones is absent; for the studies checked, an unresolved V gene accounts for under half, and the remainder has no known explanation. The V and J calls and clone size were taken over from that table, and D and trimming were inferred from the DNA. Across this sample there are roughly 99,000 clones, with 85% to 95% seen only once. The ten largest make up around 0.067% of the sample.

Taken with the paper, the label for time point translates to: cells obtained before transplantation from donor or recipient. CD3+CD4+ and CD3+CD8+ populations were FACS-sorted from unstimulated pre-transplant donor and recipient cells taken from spleen or lymph nodes. Overall study outcomes, separate from this receptor: Peak levels of circulating GvH clones were associated with declines in HvG clones early after transplant. GvH clones were found in recipient bone marrow, and some of the GvH clones appeared earlier in ileal mucosa or blood, which is consistent with an intestinal mucosal origin. Conclusions were limited by the relatively low number and heterogeneity of intestinal transplant patients. Patients with donor T cell macrochimerism had high GvH to HvG T cell clonal ratios in their allografts.

As regards this clone: Its antigen is currently not known. Base qualities are not recorded, but no much larger clone differs from it by a single base.

Sequencing used unstimulated CD8+ T cells sorted from spleen or lymph node cells, obtained before transplant. This chain is built from TRBV11-3 and TRBJ1-2, with 9 bases aligning to TRBD1. The TCR originated in a human donor who was the organ donor for an intestinal transplant. The CDR3 reads as follows: CASSLGDRASNNYGYTF. At the DNA level, the sequence is TGTGCCAGCAGCTTAGGGGACAGGGCCTCTAATAACTATGGCTACACCTTC.